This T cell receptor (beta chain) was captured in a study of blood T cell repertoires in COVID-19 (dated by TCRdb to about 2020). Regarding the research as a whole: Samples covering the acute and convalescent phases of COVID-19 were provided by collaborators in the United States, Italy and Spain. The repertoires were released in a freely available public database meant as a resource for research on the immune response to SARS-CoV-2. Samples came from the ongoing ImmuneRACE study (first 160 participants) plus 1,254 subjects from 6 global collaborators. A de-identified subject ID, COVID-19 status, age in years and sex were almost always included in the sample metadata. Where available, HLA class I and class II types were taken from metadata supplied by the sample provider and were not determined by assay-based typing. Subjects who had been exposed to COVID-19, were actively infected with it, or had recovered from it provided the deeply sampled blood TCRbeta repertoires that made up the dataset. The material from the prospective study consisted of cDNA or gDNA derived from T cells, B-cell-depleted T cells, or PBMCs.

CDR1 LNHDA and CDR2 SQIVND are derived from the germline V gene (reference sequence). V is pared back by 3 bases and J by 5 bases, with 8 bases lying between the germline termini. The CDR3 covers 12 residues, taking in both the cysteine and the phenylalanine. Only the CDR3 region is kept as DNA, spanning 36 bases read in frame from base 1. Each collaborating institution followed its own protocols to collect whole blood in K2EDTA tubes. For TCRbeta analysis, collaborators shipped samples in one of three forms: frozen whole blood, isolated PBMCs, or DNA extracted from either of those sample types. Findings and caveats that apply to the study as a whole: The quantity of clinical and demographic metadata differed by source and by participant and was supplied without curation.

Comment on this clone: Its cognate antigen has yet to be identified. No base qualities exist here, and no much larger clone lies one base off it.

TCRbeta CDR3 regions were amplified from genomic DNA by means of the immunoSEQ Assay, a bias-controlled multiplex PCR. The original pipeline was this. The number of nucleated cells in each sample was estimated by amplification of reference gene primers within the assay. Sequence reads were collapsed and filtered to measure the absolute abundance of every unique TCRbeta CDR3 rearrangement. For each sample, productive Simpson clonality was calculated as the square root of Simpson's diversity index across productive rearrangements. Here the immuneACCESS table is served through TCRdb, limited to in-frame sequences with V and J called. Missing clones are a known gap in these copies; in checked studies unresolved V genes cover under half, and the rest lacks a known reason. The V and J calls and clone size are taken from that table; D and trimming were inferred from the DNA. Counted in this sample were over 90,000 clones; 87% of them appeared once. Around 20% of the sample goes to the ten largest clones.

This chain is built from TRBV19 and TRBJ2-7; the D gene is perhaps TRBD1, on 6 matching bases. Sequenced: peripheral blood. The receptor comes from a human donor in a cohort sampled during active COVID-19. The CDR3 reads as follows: CASSIRGHEQYF. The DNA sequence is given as TGTGCCAGTAGTATCAGGGGCCACGAGCAGTACTTC.